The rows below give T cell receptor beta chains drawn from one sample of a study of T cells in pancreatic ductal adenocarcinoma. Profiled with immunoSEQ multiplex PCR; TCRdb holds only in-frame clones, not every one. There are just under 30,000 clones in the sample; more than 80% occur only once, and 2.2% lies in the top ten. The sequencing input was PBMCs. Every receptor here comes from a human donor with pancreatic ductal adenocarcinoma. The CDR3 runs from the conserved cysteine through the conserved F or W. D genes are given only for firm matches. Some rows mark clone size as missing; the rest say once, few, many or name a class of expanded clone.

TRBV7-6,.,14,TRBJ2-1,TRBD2,CASSSFGAGDEQFF,TGTGCCAGCAGCTCTTTCGGGGCGGGGGATGAGCAGTTCTTC
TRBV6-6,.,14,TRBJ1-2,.,CASTPQGLNYGYTF,TGTGCCAGCACCCCCCAAGGGTTAAACTATGGCTACACCTTC
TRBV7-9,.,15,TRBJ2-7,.,CASSPTVGLRYEQYF,TGTGCCAGCAGCCCGACTGTGGGACTTCGATACGAGCAGTACTTC
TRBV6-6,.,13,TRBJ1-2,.,CASSYLGLNGYTF,TGTGCCAGCAGTTACCTAGGCCTCAATGGCTACACCTTC
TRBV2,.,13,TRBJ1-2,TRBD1,CASSWTGGDGYTF,TGTGCCAGCAGCTGGACAGGGGGCGATGGCTACACCTTC
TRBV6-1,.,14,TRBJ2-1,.,CATLWDLQRDEQFF,TGTGCCACCTTGTGGGACCTCCAAAGGGATGAGCAGTTCTTC
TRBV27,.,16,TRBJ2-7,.,CASSLLQRVPTYEQYF,TGTGCCAGCAGTCTTTTGCAAAGGGTTCCTACCTACGAGCAGTACTTC
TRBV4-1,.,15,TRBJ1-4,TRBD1,CASSLTGGPNEKLFF,TGCGCCAGCAGCCTTACAGGGGGGCCTAATGAAAAACTGTTTTTT
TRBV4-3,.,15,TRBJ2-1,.,CASSRGGGTYNEQFF,TGCGCCAGCAGCCGAGGGGGGGGGACCTACAATGAGCAGTTCTTC
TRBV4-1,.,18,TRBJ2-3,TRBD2,CASSHPGLAGGMTDTQYF,TGCGCCAGCAGCCACCCGGGACTAGCGGGAGGAATGACAGATACGCAGTATTTT
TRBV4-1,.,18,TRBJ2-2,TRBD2,CASSQAGLAGVGTGELFF,TGCGCCAGCAGCCAAGCGGGACTAGCGGGAGTCGGTACCGGGGAGCTGTTTTTT
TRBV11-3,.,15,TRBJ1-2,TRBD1,CASSLTPTGDYGYTF,TGTGCCAGCAGCTTAACACCCACAGGGGACTATGGCTACACCTTC
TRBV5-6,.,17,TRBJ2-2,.,CASSLPGFGAGSGELFF,TGTGCCAGCAGCCTCCCTGGGTTTGGCGCCGGGTCCGGGGAGCTGTTTTTT
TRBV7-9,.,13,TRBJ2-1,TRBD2,CASSLLAGDDRLF,TGTGCCAGCAGCTTACTAGCGGGTGATGATCGGCTCTTC
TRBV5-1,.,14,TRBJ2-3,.,CASSALTGENTQYF,TGCGCCAGCAGCGCGCTAACGGGGGAAAATACGCAGTATTTT
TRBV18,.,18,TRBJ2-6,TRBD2,CASSPGAGGPGGANVLTF,TGTGCCAGCTCACCAGGAGCGGGAGGGCCAGGTGGGGCCAACGTCCTGACTTTC
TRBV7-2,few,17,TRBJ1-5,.,CASSPSRGGWSNQPQHF,TGTGCCAGCAGCCCAAGCAGGGGCGGTTGGAGCAATCAGCCCCAGCATTTT
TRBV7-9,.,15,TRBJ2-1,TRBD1,CASTRRGTGANEQFF,TGTGCCAGCACACGCCGCGGGACAGGGGCCAATGAGCAGTTCTTC
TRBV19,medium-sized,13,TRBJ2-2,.,CASSTVNTGELFF,TGTGCCAGTAGTACCGTGAACACCGGGGAGCTGTTTTTT
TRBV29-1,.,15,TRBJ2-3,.,CSVEDGGLGTDTQYF,TGCAGCGTTGAAGACGGGGGCTTAGGGACAGATACGCAGTATTTT
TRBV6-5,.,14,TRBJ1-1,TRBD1,CASSYRTGETRAFF,TGTGCCAGCAGTTACAGAACAGGGGAAACGAGAGCTTTCTTT
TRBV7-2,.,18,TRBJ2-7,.,CASSLPVPRDTSSYEQYF,TGTGCCAGCAGCTTACCCGTTCCCCGGGACACCAGCTCCTACGAGCAGTACTTC
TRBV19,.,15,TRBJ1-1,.,CASSMKEGGNTEAFF,TGTGCCAGTAGTATGAAAGAGGGGGGGAACACTGAAGCTTTCTTT
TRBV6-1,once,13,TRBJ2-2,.,CASSPLVSGELFF,TGTGCCAGCAGTCCCTTAGTGTCCGGGGAGCTGTTTTTT
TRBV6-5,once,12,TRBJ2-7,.,CASSHSSYEQYF,TGTGCCAGCAGCCATAGCTCCTACGAGCAGTACTTC
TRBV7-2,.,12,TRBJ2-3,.,CASSYLSDTQYF,TGTGCCAGCAGCTATTTGTCAGATACGCAGTATTTT
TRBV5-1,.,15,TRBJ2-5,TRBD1,CASSTDGTAKETQYF,TGCGCCAGCAGCACCGACGGGACAGCGAAAGAGACCCAGTACTTC
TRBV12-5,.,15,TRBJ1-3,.,CASGFLGGGGNTIYF,TGTGCTAGTGGTTTCCTCGGGGGGGGTGGAAACACCATATATTTT
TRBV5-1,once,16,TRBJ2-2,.,CASSLVPPGSAGELFF,TGCGCCAGCAGCTTGGTGCCCCCGGGGTCCGCCGGGGAGCTGTTTTTT
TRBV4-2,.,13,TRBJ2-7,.,CASSPSDYYEQYF,TGTGCCAGCAGCCCTTCAGACTACTACGAGCAGTACTTC
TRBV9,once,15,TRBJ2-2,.,CASSVMARNTGELFF,TGTGCCAGCAGCGTAATGGCTAGAAACACCGGGGAGCTGTTTTTT
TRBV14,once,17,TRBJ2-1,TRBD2,CASSQDPGGGIYNEQFF,TGTGCCAGCAGCCAAGACCCGGGGGGAGGGATCTACAATGAGCAGTTCTTC
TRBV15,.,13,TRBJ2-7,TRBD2,CATGTSGIGEQYF,TGTGCCACCGGAACTAGCGGGATAGGGGAGCAGTACTTC
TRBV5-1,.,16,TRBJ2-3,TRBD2,CASRTGGSSHTDTQYF,TGCGCCAGCAGGACCGGCGGGAGTTCCCACACAGATACGCAGTATTTT
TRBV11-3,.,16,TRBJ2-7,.,CASSSSPTGVSYEQYF,TGTGCCAGCAGCTCTAGTCCGACAGGAGTCTCCTACGAGCAGTACTTC
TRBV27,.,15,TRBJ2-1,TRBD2,CASTMGLAKYNEQFF,TGTGCCAGTACGATGGGACTAGCGAAATACAATGAGCAGTTCTTC
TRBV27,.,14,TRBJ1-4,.,CASSHGRGNEKLFF,TGTGCCAGCAGTCACGGGAGGGGTAATGAAAAACTGTTTTTT
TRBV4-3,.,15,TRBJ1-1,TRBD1,CASSQDATGGTEAFF,TGCGCCAGCAGCCAAGATGCGACAGGGGGCACTGAAGCTTTCTTT
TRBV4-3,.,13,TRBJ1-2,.,CASRDRRHYGYTF,TGCGCCAGCAGAGACAGGAGACACTATGGCTACACCTTC
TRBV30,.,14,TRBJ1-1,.,CAWSVRRVNTEAFF,TGTGCCTGGAGTGTACGTCGAGTGAACACTGAAGCTTTCTTT
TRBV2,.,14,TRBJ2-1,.,CASTGLRGYNEQFF,TGTGCCAGCACAGGCCTCCGGGGCTACAATGAGCAGTTCTTC
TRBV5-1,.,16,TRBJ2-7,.,CASSKGQGSMGYEQYF,TGCGCCAGCAGCAAGGGGCAGGGCTCGATGGGCTACGAGCAGTACTTC